This entry describes one T cell receptor beta chain. The target antigen is unknown. V was pared by 6 bases and J by 0 bases, with 9 bases between. CDR3 size: 13 residues. Germline CDR1 reads SEHNR; CDR2 reads FQNEAQ (reference sequence). This entry comes from a study of shared clonotypes between healthy human individuals. Study-wide results and limits: Sharing of clonotypes among donors was expected to vary with sequencing depth.

The assay was immunoSEQ multiplex PCR, and TCRdb's table has in-frame clones only and misses some. The sample carries approximately 500,000 clones, more than 65% recorded once. V gene TRBV7-9 combines with J gene TRBJ2-7, with a possible D match to TRBD1 (6 bases). This TCR was recovered from a woman aged 40 to 50 in good health. Some clones in this sample may be carry-over from other donors' samples. Sequencing used PBMCs. The CDR3 nucleotides read TGTGCCAGCAGACCGACAGGCTCCTACGAGCAGTACTTC. Protein: CASRPTGSYEQYF.